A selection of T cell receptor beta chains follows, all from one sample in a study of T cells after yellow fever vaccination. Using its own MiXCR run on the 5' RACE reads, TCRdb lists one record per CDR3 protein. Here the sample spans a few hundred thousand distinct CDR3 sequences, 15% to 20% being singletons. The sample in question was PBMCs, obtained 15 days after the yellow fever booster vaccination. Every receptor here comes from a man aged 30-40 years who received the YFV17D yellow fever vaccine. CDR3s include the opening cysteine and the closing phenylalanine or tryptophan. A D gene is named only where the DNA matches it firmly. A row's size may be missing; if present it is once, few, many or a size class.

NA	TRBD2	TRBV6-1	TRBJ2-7	CATILAGGYEQYF	TGTGCCACAATTCTAGCGGGAGGCTACGAGCAGTACTTC
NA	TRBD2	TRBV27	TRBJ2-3	CASRPPLASGPSHTDTQYF	TGTGCCAGCAGACCACCCCTGGCTAGCGGGCCTTCCCACACAGATACGCAGTATTTT
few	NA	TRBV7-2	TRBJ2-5	CASTWTVQETQYF	TGTGCCAGCACCTGGACAGTCCAAGAGACCCAGTACTTC
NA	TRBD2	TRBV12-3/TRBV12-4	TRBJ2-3	CASTISGSYDTQYF	TGTGCCAGCACCATAAGCGGGAGCTACGATACGCAGTATTTT
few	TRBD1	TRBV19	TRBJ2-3	CASSFGTGRDTQYF	TGTGCCAGTAGTTTCGGGACAGGGAGAGATACGCAGTATTTT
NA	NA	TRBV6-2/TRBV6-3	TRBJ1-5	CASSYWGLQPQHF	TGTGCCAGCAGTTACTGGGGTCTCCAGCCCCAGCATTTT
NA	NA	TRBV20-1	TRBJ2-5	CSALRGRSETQYF	TGCAGTGCCCTCCGGGGGAGGAGTGAGACCCAGTACTTC
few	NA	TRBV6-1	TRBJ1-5	CASTDGEWAVYSNQPQHF	TGTGCCAGCACCGACGGGGAGTGGGCGGTTTATAGCAATCAGCCCCAGCATTTT
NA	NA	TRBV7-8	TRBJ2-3	CASSLAGAVADTQYF	TGTGCCAGCAGCTTAGCGGGAGCGGTGGCAGATACGCAGTATTTT
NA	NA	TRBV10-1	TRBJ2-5	CASSSAGQETQYF	TGCGCCAGCAGTTCTGCAGGACAAGAGACCCAGTACTTC
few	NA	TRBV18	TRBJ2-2	CASPRRDTGELFF	TGTGCCAGCCCCCGTCGCGACACCGGGGAGCTGTTTTTT
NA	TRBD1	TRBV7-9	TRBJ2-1	CASRRQGMENEQFF	TGTGCCAGCCGAAGACAGGGAATGGAGAATGAGCAGTTCTTC
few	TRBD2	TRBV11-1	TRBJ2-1	CASSLEPGLPTRRGEQFF	TGTGCCAGCAGCTTAGAGCCGGGACTACCAACTCGGCGGGGCGAGCAGTTCTTC
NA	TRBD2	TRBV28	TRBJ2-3	CASRIAGAPDTQYF	TGTGCCAGCAGAATAGCGGGAGCTCCAGATACGCAGTATTTT
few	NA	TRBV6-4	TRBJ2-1	CASSVGRLNEQFF	TGTGCCAGCAGTGTAGGACGTCTGAATGAGCAGTTCTTC
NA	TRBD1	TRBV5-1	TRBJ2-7	CASSLPGQGHSYEQYF	TGCGCCAGCAGCTTGCCGGGACAGGGCCACTCCTACGAGCAGTACTTC
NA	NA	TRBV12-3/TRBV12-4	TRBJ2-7	CASSLRTPGSYEQYF	TGTGCCAGCAGTTTGAGGACCCCCGGCTCCTACGAGCAGTACTTC
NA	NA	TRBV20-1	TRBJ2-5	CSARQTISGTQYF	TGCAGTGCTAGACAGACCATCTCAGGGACCCAGTACTTC
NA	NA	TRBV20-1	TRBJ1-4	CSARVGDTTNEKLFF	TGCAGTGCTAGAGTTGGTGACACAACTAATGAAAAACTGTTTTTT
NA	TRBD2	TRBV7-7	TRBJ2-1	CASSLGGSVGNEQFF	TGTGCTAGCAGCTTAGGCGGGAGTGTCGGCAATGAGCAGTTCTTC
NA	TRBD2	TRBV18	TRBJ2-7	CASSPPRREGPFEQYF	TGTGCCAGCTCACCACCGCGGCGGGAGGGCCCTTTCGAGCAGTACTTC
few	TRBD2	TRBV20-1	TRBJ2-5	CSAIKTYTASGFRETQYF	TGCAGTGCTATTAAAACGTATACGGCTAGCGGATTCCGAGAGACCCAGTACTTC
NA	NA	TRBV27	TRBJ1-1	CASSLSVTVQNTEAFF	TGTGCCAGCAGTTTATCGGTTACAGTTCAGAACACTGAAGCTTTCTTT
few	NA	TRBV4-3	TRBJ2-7	CASSQVLSYEQYF	TGCGCCAGCAGCCAAGTTTTATCCTACGAGCAGTACTTC
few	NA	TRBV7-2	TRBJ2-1	CASSSPVPYNEQFF	TGTGCCAGCAGCTCCCCCGTACCCTACAATGAGCAGTTCTTC
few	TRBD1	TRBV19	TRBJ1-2	CASSSPARGRDYGYTF	TGTGCCAGTAGTAGCCCGGCAAGGGGGCGCGACTATGGCTACACCTTC
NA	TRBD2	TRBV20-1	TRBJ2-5	CSASPPSGVEETQYF	TGCAGTGCTAGCCCCCCTAGCGGAGTGGAAGAGACCCAGTACTTC
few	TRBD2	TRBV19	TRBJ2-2	CASSPASGGTGELFF	TGTGCCAGTAGTCCAGCTAGCGGCGGCACCGGGGAGCTGTTTTTT
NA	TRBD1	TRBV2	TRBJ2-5	CASRGTGTVKETQYF	TGTGCCAGCAGGGGTACCGGGACAGTCAAAGAGACCCAGTACTTC
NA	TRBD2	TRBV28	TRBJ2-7	CASSPSGAGSYEQYF	TGTGCCAGTTCCCCTAGCGGGGCCGGCTCCTACGAGCAGTACTTC
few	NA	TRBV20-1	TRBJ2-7	CSVPGSHYEQYF	TGCAGTGTCCCGGGATCACACTACGAGCAGTACTTC
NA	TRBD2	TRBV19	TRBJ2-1	CASSSPSGRKAINEQFF	TGTGCCAGTAGTTCTCCAAGCGGGAGGAAGGCTATCAATGAGCAGTTCTTC
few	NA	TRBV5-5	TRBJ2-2	CASSLYQGRDTGELFF	TGTGCCAGCAGCTTATACCAGGGGAGGGACACCGGGGAGCTGTTTTTT
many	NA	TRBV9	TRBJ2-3	CASSQSGRTDTQYF	TGTGCCAGCAGCCAAAGCGGGCGCACAGATACGCAGTATTTT
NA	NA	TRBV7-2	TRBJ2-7	CASSLVGGGPGEQYF	TGTGCCAGCAGCTTAGTCGGCGGAGGGCCTGGCGAGCAGTACTTC
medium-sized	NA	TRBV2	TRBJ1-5	CASSDVAGQIFALGNQPQHF	TGTGCCAGCAGTGATGTGGCAGGACAAATTTTCGCCCTGGGGAATCAGCCCCAGCATTTT
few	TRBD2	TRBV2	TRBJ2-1	CASRRTSGISYNEQFF	TGTGCCAGCAGGCGGACTAGCGGGATTTCCTACAATGAGCAGTTCTTC
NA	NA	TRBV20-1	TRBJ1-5	CSARVGGNQPQHF	TGCAGTGCTAGAGTGGGCGGCAATCAGCCCCAGCATTTT